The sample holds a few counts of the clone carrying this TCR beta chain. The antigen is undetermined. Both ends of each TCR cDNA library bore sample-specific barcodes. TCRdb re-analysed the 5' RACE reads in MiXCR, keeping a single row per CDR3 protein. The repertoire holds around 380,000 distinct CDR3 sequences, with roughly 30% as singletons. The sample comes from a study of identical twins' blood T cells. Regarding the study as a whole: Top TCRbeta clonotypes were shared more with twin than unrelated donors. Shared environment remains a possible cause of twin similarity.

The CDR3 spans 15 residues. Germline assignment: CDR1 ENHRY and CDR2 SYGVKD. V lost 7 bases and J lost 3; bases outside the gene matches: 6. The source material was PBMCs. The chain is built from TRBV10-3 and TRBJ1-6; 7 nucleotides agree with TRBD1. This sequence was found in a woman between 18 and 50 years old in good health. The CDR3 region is CAITDRDSYNSPLHF. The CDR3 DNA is TGTGCCATCACCGACAGGGATAGCTATAATTCACCCCTCCACTTT.